These 16 T cell receptor beta chains were all obtained from the same sample, sequenced in a study of liver allograft versus peripheral blood T cells. Overall study: Comparing T cell receptor repertoires in transplanted livers with those in recipients' peripheral blood was part of the design.

TCRdb fed the reads into MiXCR, producing one record per CDR3 protein. Found here are 13,000 or so distinct CDR3 sequences, approximately 17% of them singletons; the top ten hold approximately 2%. These receptor sequences come from a human patient who had a liver transplant. A share of the T cells may be of graft donor origin.

The V and J genes are TRBV30 and TRBJ1-2; no clear D. The CDR3 extends over 13 amino acids. Germline assignment: CDR1 GTSNPN and CDR2 SVGIG (reference sequence). V lost 2 bases, J lost 0 bases, and 7 bases lay in between. CDR3 nucleotide sequence: TGTGCCTGGAGTTTTACAACTAACTATGGCTACACCTTC. Amino acid sequence: CAWSFTTNYGYTF.

This clonotype is medium-sized. This chain connects TRBV7-2 to TRBJ2-2, with TRBD2 matching over 8 bases. The J segment lost 1 base and the V segment lost 0 bases, leaving 1 base of the junction unmatched. The CDR3 contains 16 residues. Germline V CDR1 and CDR2: SGHTA, FQGNSA. The DNA of the CDR3 is TGTGCCAGCAGCTTAGCCGGGACTAGGAACACCGGGGAGCTGTTTTTT. It specifies CASSLAGTRNTGELFF.

This clonotype was seen more than once but under ten times. The rearrangement joins TRBV6-2 or TRBV6-3 to TRBJ1-1, with D tentatively TRBD1 (5 bases). Germline lookup yields CDR1 MNHEY and CDR2 SVGEGT. This CDR3 region has 15 residues. V lost 7 bases and J lost 0, with 15 bases in between. The CDR3 here is CASIPGGVVNTEAFF. DNA of the CDR3: TGTGCCAGCATCCCGGGAGGGGTCGTGAACACTGAAGCTTTCTTT.

This chain uses TRBV12-3 or TRBV12-4 with TRBJ2-1; weak D call: TRBD2 (5 bases). The CDR3 is made up of 15 amino acids. V dropped 5 bases and J dropped 10 bases, with 21 bases sitting between them. For the CDR3, the DNA is TGTGCCAGCAGTCCCAAACGCGGGTTCACGGTGGAGCAGTTCTTC. It codes for CASSPKRGFTVEQFF.

The chain has TRBV6-2 or TRBV6-3 and TRBJ2-7; 7 bases are a match to TRBD2. This CDR3 has 13 residues. V lost 6 bases, J lost 7 bases, and 9 bases stayed unmatched. Germline V gives CDR1 MNHEY, CDR2 SVGEGT. CDR3 protein: CASSWDYLREQYF. The CDR3 coding sequence is TGTGCCAGCAGCTGGGACTACCTACGGGAGCAGTACTTC.

The V and J genes are TRBV12-3 or TRBV12-4 and TRBJ1-6; TRBD1 is a possible D gene (6 bases). The CDR3 is 15 residues long. With 4 bases removed from V and 10 bases from J, the gap between germline ends came to 17 bases. As DNA, the CDR3 is TGTGCCAGCAGTTCACAGGGTCAGGGATTATCACCCCTCCACTTT. Protein product: CASSSQGQGLSPLHF.

Ten or more counts support this clonotype. The chain is built from TRBV7-2 and TRBJ2-7; 8 bases align to TRBD1. The CDR3 spans 15 residues. Looked up from germline, CDR1 is SGHTA and CDR2 is FQGNSA. V was clipped by 5 bases and J by 5 bases; unmatched bases: 11. The CDR3 spells CASSVPDRGPHEQYF. The CDR3 bases are TGTGCCAGCAGCGTGCCCGACAGGGGTCCCCACGAGCAGTACTTC.

The chain is built from TRBV6-1 and TRBJ2-5; 8 bases align to TRBD2. With 7 bases clipped from V and 5 bases from J, the junction kept 9 bases outside the gene matches. This CDR3 is 14 amino acids long. Germline values: CDR1 MNHNS, CDR2 SASEGT. CDR3 amino acids: CASTKAGVRETQYF. In nucleotides, the CDR3 is TGTGCCAGCACAAAAGCGGGAGTGAGGGAGACCCAGTACTTC.

Turning to this clonotype: A much more abundant neighbour one base away suggests this may be a read error. The chain is built from TRBV7-2 and TRBJ1-2; TRBD1 aligns across 7 bases. The CDR3 runs 17 residues. Germline V gene sequence: CDR1 SGHTA, CDR2 FQGNSA. The V gene end was trimmed by 5 bases and the J gene end by 4 bases; junction bases not matched to a gene: 16. In DNA form, the CDR3 reads TGTGCCAGCAGCAGAACAAGTGGGACAGCATGGGTCTATGGCTACACCTTC. The encoded protein is CASSRTSGTAWVYGYTF.

This clonotype came up a few times. The chain combines TRBV20-1 with TRBJ1-5, with a weak D call TRBD1 (5 bases). This CDR3 has 15 residues. The germline V gene has CDR1 DFQATT and CDR2 SNEGSKA (reference sequence). Trimming removed 5 bases at V and 6 bases at J, with 20 bases between. DNA of the CDR3: TGCAGTGCTCCCCCCATGAAGGGAGGGGCTCAGCCCCAGCATTTT. This translates into CSAPPMKGGAQPQHF.

Points on this clonotype: A read error may explain this, as a much larger clone is one base away. The CDR3 sequence is CASSACPYSGNTIYF. In DNA, the CDR3 is TGTGCCAGCAGTGCCTGCCCCTACTCTGGAAACACCATATATTTT. The rearrangement uses TRBV6-2 or TRBV6-3 and TRBJ1-3; D not certain. CDR1 is MNHEY and CDR2 is SVGEGT in the germline V gene. This CDR3 comprises 15 residues. Between the trimmed V and J ends, which lost 5 bases and 0 bases, there was a span of 11 bases.

This clonotype is categorized as medium-sized (0.01 to 0.1%). V and J are TRBV18 and TRBJ1-6; D is possibly TRBD1 (5 bases). CDR3 length equals 15 residues. The germline gives CDR1 KGHSH, CDR2 LQKENI. Trimming left V 3 bases short and J 7 bases short, with 13 bases between. The CDR3 DNA sequence: TGTGCCAGCTCACCTCCGGGGGGAGCCAATTCACCCCTCCACTTT. The encoded protein is CASSPPGGANSPLHF.

This chain joins TRBV20-1 and TRBJ2-7; TRBD1 matches at 8 bases. The length of the CDR3 is 13 residues. With 1 base clipped from V and 4 bases from J, the junction kept 3 bases outside the gene matches. Germline CDR1 is DFQATT and CDR2 is SNEGSKA (reference sequence). The CDR3 sequence: CSARGTGLYEQYF. In DNA form, the CDR3 reads TGCAGTGCTAGAGGGACAGGGCTTTACGAGCAGTACTTC.

CDR3 sequence (DNA): TGTGCCAGCAGGGGACCAGAACCCCGACTAAGCAATCAGCCCCAGCATTTT. Protein product: CASRGPEPRLSNQPQHF. J is TRBJ1-5 and V is TRBV6-1, with D possibly TRBD1 on 5 matching bases. V was clipped by 6 bases and J by 1 base, with 19 bases between them. This CDR3 is built from 17 residues. CDR1 and CDR2 from the germline V gene are MNHNS and SASEGT.

The V and J genes are TRBV28 and TRBJ1-3; D is possibly TRBD1 (5 bases). Looked up from germline, CDR1 is MDHEN and CDR2 is SYDVKM. The V gene lost 4 bases and the J gene lost 14 bases, with 12 bases spanning the gap. The CDR3 is 11 residues long. CDR3 nucleotide sequence: TGTGCCAGCAGTTATCCGGGACCTCTATATTTT. It encodes CASSYPGPLYF. The full variable domain, rest sourced from reference TRBV28 and TRBJ1-3, is DVKVTQSSRYLVKRTGEKVFLECVQDMDHENMFWYRQDPGLGLRLIYFSYDVKMKEKGDIPEGYSVSREKKERFSLILESASTNQTSMYLCASSYPGPLYFGEGSWLTVV.

This clonotype appeared a few times. The rearrangement uses TRBV12-3 or TRBV12-4 and TRBJ1-5; D gene uncertain. This CDR3 has 20 residues. Trimming removed 2 bases at V and 2 bases at J, with 25 bases between. CDR3 sequence (DNA): TGTGCCAGCAGTTTAAGGTTCCGAAACATGGGAGTTCTTGGCAATCAGCCCCAGCATTTT. Translated, it gives CASSLRFRNMGVLGNQPQHF.